This T cell receptor (beta chain) was captured by sequencing in a study of blood T cell repertoires in COVID-19 (TCRdb year 2020). For the study in its entirety: The collaborator samples originated in the United States, Italy and Spain and spanned the acute and convalescent phases of COVID-19. The material from the prospective study consisted of cDNA or gDNA derived from T cells, B-cell-depleted T cells, or PBMCs. The dataset comprised deeply sampled blood TCRbeta repertoires from subjects exposed to, actively infected with, or recovered from COVID-19. The repertoires were released in a freely available public database meant as a resource for research on the immune response to SARS-CoV-2. The samples were drawn from the first 160 participants of the ongoing ImmuneRACE study and from 1,254 subjects provided by 6 global collaborators. A de-identified subject ID, COVID-19 status, age in years and sex were almost always included in the sample metadata. Where available, HLA class I and class II types were obtained from metadata supplied by the sample provider rather than from assay-based typing.

The immunoSEQ Assay, a bias-controlled multiplex PCR, was used to amplify TCRbeta CDR3 regions from genomic DNA. The authors processed their data as follows. The number of nucleated cells in each sample was estimated by amplification of reference gene primers within the assay. To quantify the absolute abundance of each unique TCRbeta CDR3 rearrangement, sequence reads were collapsed and filtered. Productive Simpson clonality was computed per sample as the square root of Simpson's diversity index over productive rearrangements. TCRdb provides this immuneACCESS table in a form limited to in-frame rearrangements. Some clones are lacking; in checked studies, under half of them reflect an unresolved V gene, and why the rest are absent is not known. D and trimming come from the DNA, and the V and J calls and clone size come from that table. The sample profile shows some 97,000 clones; approximately 84% of them were found once. Together, the top ten hold roughly 7.4% of the sample.

Study-wide findings and limitations: Clinical and demographic metadata were provided uncurated, with the amount varying by source and participant.

Turning to this clone: It has no known antigen specificity. No base qualities exist here, and no much larger clone lies one base off it.

Each collaborating institution followed its own protocols to collect whole blood in K2EDTA tubes. Collaborator samples were shipped for TCRbeta analysis as frozen whole blood, isolated PBMCs, or DNA extracted from either sample type. Sequenced input: peripheral blood. The TCR originated in a man aged 25 to 45 in a cohort sampled during active COVID-19.

The nucleotide sequence reads as follows: TGTGCCAGCAGCGTAGGACAGGGGAAGGGGGAGACCCAGTACTTC. Its protein reads: CASSVGQGKGETQYF. The rearrangement joined TRBV9 to TRBJ2-5; the junction holds 8 bases that match TRBD1. The CDR3 runs 15 amino acids, cysteine and phenylalanine included. Solely the CDR3 DNA is kept, with 45 bases framed from the first base. The germline V and J ends show losses of 0 bases and 5 bases respectively, and no gene match explains 6 bases of the junction. From the germline V gene, CDR1 is SGDLS and CDR2 is YYNGEE.